This T cell receptor (beta chain) was identified in a study of beta chain features in type 1 diabetes. Germline V gene sequence: CDR1 SGHVS, CDR2 FNYEAQ. Deletions cut 5 bases from V and 1 base from J, with 12 bases between. This CDR3 contains 15 residues. Overall study results and limits: For type 1 diabetes patients, VDJ junctions showed fewer insertions and more deletions.

A note on this clone: Antigen: not known.

Sequencing targeted expressed TCRB transcripts, as all isolated RNA had been reverse transcribed. Repertoires were generated with immunoSEQ multiplex PCR, while TCRdb's copy carries only in-frame clones and drops some. The sample lists about 360,000 clones; roughly 12% were seen once. Sampling consisted of one heparinised blood draw per donor, averaging about 110 mL. Each of the sorted populations had a purity greater than 95%. This chain joins TRBV7-6 and TRBJ1-5; D remains unclear. This receptor was taken from a man aged 18 to 30 in good health. The specimen was naive CD4+ T cells from blood. In nucleotides, the CDR3 is TGTGCCAGCAGCCCATTGGGGAGCAGCAATCAGCCCCAGCATTTT. Its protein is CASSPLGSSNQPQHF.